The rows below give T cell receptor beta chains drawn from one sample of a study of T cell repertoires in cytomegalovirus infection. One entry per CDR3 protein results from TCRdb running MiXCR on the reads. This sample has about 310,000 distinct CDR3 sequences, with roughly 17% found just once. The sequenced sample consisted of PBMCs. The source is a human donor in good health (CMV status not recorded). Some clones in this sample may be carry-over from other donors' samples. The CDR3 runs from the conserved cysteine through the conserved F or W. A D gene is named only where the DNA matches it firmly. Rows may omit the clone size; those that give it use once, few, many or a size class.

>NA|TRBV6-1|TRBJ1-1|NA
TGTGCCAGCAGTGAAGGTCCGGGGGCTGGTACTGAAGCTTTCTTT
CASSEGPGAGTEAFF
>NA|TRBV12-3/TRBV12-4|TRBJ2-3|many
TGTGCCAGCAGTTACCCCGGGGCGGATACGCAGTATTTT
CASSYPGADTQYF
>TRBD1|TRBV7-9|TRBJ1-2|NA
TGTGCCAGCAGCTTAGTCCCCCCGGGACAGAGGAACTATGGCTACACCTTC
CASSLVPPGQRNYGYTF
>NA|TRBV4-1|TRBJ1-4|many
TGCGCCAGCAGCCAAGTCATCGGTTTAGAAAAACTGTTTTTT
CASSQVIGLEKLFF
>NA|TRBV7-8|TRBJ2-5|many
TGTGCCAGCAGCGTTTCCCCCTTGGGGGGGGCTGGGGAGACCCAGTACTTC
CASSVSPLGGAGETQYF
>TRBD1|TRBV11-2|TRBJ2-3|few
TGTGCCAGCAGCTCCATAAGGGGACAGGGGCCAGATACGCAGTATTTT
CASSSIRGQGPDTQYF
>TRBD2|TRBV20-1|TRBJ2-2|few
TGCAGTGCTAAGAAGGCGGGGGGCGACACCGGGGAGCTGTTTTTT
CSAKKAGGDTGELFF
>NA|TRBV10-3|TRBJ2-5|many
TGTGCCATCAGTGGTACGGCAGGACAAGAGACCCAGTACTTC
CAISGTAGQETQYF
>TRBD1|TRBV6-5|TRBJ2-7|few
TGTGCCAGCAGTCCCCGGGACAGCCACTCCTACGAGCAGTACTTC
CASSPRDSHSYEQYF
>TRBD1|TRBV18|TRBJ2-3|NA
TGTGCCACCGCCGGGACAGTGGTCGGCACAGATACGCAGTATTTT
CATAGTVVGTDTQYF
>NA|TRBV7-2|TRBJ1-3|NA
TGTGCCAGCAGGGGTTCCTGGACAGCTTCTGGAAACACCATATATTTT
CASRGSWTASGNTIYF
>NA|TRBV12-3/TRBV12-4|TRBJ1-2|NA
TGTGCCAGCAGTTTAGACAATAGGGGCTATGGCTACACCTTC
CASSLDNRGYGYTF
>NA|TRBV28|TRBJ1-3|NA
TGTGCCAGCAGTTTTTCGACAGGATCCTCTGGAAACACCATATATTTT
CASSFSTGSSGNTIYF